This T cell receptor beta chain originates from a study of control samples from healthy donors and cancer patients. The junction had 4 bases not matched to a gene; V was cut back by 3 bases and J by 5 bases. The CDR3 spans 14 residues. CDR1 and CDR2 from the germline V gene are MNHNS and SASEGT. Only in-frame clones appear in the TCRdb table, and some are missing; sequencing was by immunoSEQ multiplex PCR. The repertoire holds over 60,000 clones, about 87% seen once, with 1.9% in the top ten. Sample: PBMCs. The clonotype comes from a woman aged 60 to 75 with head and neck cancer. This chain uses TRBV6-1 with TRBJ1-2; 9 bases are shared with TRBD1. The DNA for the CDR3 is TGTGCCAGCAGTGATGTGGGACAGGGTTATGGCTACACCTTC. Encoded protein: CASSDVGQGYGYTF.